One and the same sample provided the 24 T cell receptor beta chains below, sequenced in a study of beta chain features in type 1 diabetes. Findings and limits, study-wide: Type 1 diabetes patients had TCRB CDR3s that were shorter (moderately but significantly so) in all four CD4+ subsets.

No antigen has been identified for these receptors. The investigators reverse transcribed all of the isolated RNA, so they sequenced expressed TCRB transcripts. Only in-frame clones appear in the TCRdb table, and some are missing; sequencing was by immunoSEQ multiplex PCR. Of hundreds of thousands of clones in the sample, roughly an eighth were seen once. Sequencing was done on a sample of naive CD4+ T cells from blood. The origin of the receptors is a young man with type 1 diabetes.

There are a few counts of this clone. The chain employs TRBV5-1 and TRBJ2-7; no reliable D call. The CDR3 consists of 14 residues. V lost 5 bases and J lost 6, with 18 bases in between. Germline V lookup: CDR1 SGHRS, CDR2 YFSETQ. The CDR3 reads CASRPGRDLGEQYF. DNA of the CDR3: TGCGCCAGCAGACCGGGCAGAGACTTGGGCGAGCAGTACTTC.

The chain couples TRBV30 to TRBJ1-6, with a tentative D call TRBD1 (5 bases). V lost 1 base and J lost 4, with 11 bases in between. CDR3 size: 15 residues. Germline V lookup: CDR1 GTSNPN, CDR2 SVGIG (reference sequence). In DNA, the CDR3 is TGTGCCTGGAGTGACGGGGGAAGATATAATTCACCCCTCCACTTT. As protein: CAWSDGGRYNSPLHF.

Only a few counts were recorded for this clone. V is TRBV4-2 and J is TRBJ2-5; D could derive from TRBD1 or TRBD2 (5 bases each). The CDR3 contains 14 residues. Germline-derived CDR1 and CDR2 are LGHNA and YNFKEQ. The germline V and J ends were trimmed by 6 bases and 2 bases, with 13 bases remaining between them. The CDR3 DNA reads TGTGCCAGCAGGGAAGGGTGGGGGCAAGAGACCCAGTACTTC. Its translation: CASREGWGQETQYF.

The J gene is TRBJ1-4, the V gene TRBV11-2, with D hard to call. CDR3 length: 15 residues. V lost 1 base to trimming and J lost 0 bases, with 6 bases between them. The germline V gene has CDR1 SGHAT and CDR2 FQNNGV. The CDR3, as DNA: TGTGCCAGCAGCTTAGTTGGATCAACTAATGAAAAACTGTTTTTT. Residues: CASSLVGSTNEKLFF.

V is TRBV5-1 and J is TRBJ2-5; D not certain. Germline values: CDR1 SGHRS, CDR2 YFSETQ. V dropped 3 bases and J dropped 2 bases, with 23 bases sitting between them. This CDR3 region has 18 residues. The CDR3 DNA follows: TGCGCCAGCAGCTCGGATGGTTACAGCTCCTGGGGTCAAGAGACCCAGTACTTC. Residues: CASSSDGYSSWGQETQYF.

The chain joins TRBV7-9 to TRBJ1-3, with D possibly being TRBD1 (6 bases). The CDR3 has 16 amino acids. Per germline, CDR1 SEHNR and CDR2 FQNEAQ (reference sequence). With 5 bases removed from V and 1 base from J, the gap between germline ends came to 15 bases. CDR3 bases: TGTGCCAGCAGCCCTCGGAACAGGGTTTCTGGAAACACCATATATTTT. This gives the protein CASSPRNRVSGNTIYF.

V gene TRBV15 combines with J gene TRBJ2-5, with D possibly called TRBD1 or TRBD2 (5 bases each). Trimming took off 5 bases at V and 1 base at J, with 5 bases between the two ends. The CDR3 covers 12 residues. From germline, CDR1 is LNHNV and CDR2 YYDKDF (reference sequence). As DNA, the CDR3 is TGTGCCACCAGCGGGACCCAAGAGACCCAGTACTTC. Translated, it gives CATSGTQETQYF.

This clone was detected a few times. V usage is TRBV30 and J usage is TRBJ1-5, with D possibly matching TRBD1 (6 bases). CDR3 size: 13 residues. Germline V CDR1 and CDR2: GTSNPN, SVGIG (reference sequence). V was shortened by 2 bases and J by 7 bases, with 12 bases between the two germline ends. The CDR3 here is CAWSFGGGQPQHF. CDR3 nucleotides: TGTGCCTGGAGTTTTGGGGGCGGACAGCCCCAGCATTTT.

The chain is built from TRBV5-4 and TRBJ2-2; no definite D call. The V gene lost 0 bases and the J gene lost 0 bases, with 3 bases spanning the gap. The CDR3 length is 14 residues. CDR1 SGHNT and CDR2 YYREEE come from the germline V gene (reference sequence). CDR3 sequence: CASSLDSNTGELFF. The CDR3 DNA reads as TGTGCCAGCAGCTTGGACTCGAACACCGGGGAGCTGTTTTTT. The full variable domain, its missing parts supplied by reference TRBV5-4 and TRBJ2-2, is ETGVTQSPTHLIKTRGQQVTLRCSSQSGHNTVSWYQQALGQGPQFIFQYYREEENGRGNFPPRFSGLQFPNYSSELNVNALELDDSALYLCASSLDSNTGELFFGEGSRLTVL.

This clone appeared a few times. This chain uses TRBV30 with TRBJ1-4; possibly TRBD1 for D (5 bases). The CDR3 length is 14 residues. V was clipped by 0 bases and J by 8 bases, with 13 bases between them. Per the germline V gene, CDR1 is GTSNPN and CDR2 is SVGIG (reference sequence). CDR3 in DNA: TGTGCCTGGAGTGTTCAGGGAGTCCAAGAAAAACTGTTTTTT. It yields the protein CAWSVQGVQEKLFF.

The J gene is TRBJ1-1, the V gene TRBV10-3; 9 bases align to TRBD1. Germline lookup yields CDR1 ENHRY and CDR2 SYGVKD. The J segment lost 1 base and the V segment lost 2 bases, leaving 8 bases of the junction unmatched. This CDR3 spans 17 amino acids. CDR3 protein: CAISEQMTGGANTEAFF. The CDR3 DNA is TGTGCCATCAGTGAGCAGATGACAGGGGGTGCGAACACTGAAGCTTTCTTT.

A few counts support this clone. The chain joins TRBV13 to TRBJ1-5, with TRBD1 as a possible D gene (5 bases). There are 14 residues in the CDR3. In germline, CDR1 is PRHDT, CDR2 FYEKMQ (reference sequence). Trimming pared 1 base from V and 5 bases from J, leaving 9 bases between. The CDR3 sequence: CASSLARVDQPQHF. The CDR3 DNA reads TGTGCCAGCAGCTTAGCCAGGGTAGATCAGCCCCAGCATTTT.

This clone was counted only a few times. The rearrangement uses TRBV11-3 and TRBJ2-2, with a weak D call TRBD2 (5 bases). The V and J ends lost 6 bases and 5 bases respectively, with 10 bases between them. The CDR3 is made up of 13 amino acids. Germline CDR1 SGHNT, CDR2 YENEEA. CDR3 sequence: CASRPRVTGELFF. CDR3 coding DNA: TGTGCCAGCAGGCCGCGGGTAACCGGGGAGCTGTTTTTT.

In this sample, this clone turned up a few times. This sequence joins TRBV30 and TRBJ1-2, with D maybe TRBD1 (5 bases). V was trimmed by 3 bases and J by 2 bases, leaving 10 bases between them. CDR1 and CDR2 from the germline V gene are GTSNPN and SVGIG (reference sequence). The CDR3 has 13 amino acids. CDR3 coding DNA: TGTGCCTGGAGCCTCAGGGAAAACTATGGCTACACCTTC. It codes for CAWSLRENYGYTF.

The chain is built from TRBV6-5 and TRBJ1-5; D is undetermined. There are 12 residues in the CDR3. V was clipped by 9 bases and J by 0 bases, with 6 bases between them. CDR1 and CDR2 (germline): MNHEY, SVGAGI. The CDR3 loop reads CASSISNQPQHF. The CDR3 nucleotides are TGTGCCAGTTCAATTAGCAATCAGCCCCAGCATTTT.

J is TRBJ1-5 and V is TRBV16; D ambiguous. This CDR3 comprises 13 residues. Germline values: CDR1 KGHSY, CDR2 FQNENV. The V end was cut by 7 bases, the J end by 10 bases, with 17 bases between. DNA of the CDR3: TGTGCCAGCACCTCCACGCCGGTAAATCCCCAGCATTTT. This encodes CASTSTPVNPQHF.

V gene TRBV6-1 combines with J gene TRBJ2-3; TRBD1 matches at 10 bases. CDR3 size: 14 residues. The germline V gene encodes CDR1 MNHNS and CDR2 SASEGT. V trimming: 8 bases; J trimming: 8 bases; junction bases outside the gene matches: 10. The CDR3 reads CASRPGTGEVTQYF. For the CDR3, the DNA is TGTGCCAGCCGCCCCGGGACAGGGGAGGTTACGCAGTATTTT.

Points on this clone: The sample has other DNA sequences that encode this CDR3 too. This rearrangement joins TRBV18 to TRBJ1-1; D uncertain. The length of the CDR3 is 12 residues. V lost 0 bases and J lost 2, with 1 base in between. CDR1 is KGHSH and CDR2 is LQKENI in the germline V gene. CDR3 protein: CASSPPNTEAFF. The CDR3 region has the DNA TGTGCCAGCTCACCACCTAACACTGAAGCTTTCTTT.

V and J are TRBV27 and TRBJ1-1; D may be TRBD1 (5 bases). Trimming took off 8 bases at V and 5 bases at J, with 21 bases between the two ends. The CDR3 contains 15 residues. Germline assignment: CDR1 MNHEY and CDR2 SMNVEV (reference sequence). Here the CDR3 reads CASVYSGGGGTEAFF. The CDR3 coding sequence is TGTGCCAGCGTCTATAGTGGGGGTGGAGGGACTGAAGCTTTCTTT.

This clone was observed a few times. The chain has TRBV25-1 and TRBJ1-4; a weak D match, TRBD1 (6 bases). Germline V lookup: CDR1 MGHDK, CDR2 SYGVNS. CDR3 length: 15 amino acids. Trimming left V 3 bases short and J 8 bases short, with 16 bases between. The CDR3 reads CASSEGGVSIEKLFF. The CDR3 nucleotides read TGTGCCAGCAGTGAGGGGGGCGTCTCGATAGAAAAACTGTTTTTT.

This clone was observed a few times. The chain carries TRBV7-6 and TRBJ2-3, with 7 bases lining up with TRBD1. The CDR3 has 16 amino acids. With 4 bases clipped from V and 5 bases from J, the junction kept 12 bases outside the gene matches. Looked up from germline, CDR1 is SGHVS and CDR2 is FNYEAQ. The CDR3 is CASSSGRTGVLDTQYF. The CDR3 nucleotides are TGTGCCAGCAGCTCCGGGCGAACAGGGGTATTAGATACGCAGTATTTT. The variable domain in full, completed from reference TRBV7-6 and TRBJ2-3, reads GAGVSQSPRYKVTKRGQDVALRCDPISGHVSLYWYRQALGQGPEFLTYFNYEAQQDKSGLPNDRFSAERPEGSISTLTIQRTEQRDSAMYRCASSSGRTGVLDTQYFGPGTRLTVL.

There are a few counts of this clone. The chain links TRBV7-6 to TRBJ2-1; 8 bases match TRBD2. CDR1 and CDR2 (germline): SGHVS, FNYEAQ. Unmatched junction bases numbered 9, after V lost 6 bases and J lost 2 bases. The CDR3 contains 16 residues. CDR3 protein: CASSSRTSLAYNEQFF. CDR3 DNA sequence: TGTGCCAGCAGTTCGAGGACTAGCCTGGCCTACAATGAGCAGTTCTTC.

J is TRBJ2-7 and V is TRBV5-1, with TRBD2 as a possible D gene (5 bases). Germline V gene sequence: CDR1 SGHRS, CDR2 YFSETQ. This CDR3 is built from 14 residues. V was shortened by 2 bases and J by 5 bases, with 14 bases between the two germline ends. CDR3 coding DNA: TGCGCCAGCAGCTTTGGGCTAGCTGGAAACGAGCAGTACTTC. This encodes CASSFGLAGNEQYF.

CDR3 protein: CASSPPKGYEQYF. CDR3 coding DNA: TGTGCCAGTAGTCCCCCGAAGGGTTACGAGCAGTACTTC. V gene TRBV19 combines with J gene TRBJ2-7, with no clear D. The CDR3 is made up of 13 amino acids. V lost 5 bases and J lost 4, with 12 bases in between. Per the germline V gene, CDR1 is LNHDA and CDR2 is SQIVND (reference sequence).